This entry features one T cell receptor beta chain sequence. What this receptor recognizes is not known. There are no base qualities to consult, and no much larger clone falls within one base. The donors were healthy, HIV-negative adults with no recently reported acute infections or vaccinations. Only Caucasian adults living in Nashville, Tennessee, USA were represented among the donors. For unsorted samples, some 100 million PBMCs were counted, and genomic DNA was extracted using the QIAamp DNA Blood Mini kit. Blood was obtained by leukapheresis, after which PBMCs were separated by Ficoll-Histopaque density gradient centrifugation and cryopreserved in liquid nitrogen vapor phase. This specimen belongs to a study of shared clonotypes between healthy human individuals (dated by TCRdb to the early 2020s). A note on the overall study: Three men and two women, aged 18 to 49 years, made up the cohort. To estimate repertoire size and how much clonotypes are shared between individuals, the study performed deep sequencing of blood TCR repertoires from five healthy adults. Libraries were prepared and TCR repertoires were sequenced by different laboratories using diverse techniques, in order to increase sequencing depth and limit assay-specific biases. Leukapheresis yielded between about 0.94 and 9.5 billion PBMCs per donor. What the study reported, not specific to this receptor: The small number of donors limited the genetic and exposure-history diversity represented. Sampling was restricted to blood, and TCR repertoires in tissue are likely to differ from TCR repertoires in blood. Pairwise subsampling indicated that sequencing depth was expected to affect the degree of clonotype sharing among donors.

Reading from cysteine to phenylalanine, the CDR3 counts 13 amino acids. Kept here is only the CDR3 DNA, which spans 39 bases and is read in frame from base 1. In the germline V gene, CDR1 corresponds to ENHRY and CDR2 to SYGVKD. Trimming takes 5 bases from V and 4 bases from J, and the germline ends sit 8 bases apart. TCR CDR3 regions were amplified from genomic DNA by multiplex PCR using the deep immunoSEQ assay. Extracted genomic DNA from each cell subset was distributed evenly across all wells of several immunoSEQ 96-well plates, and each plate was treated as a replicate. For unsorted PBMC, roughly 330 ng genomic DNA, equal to 25,000 to 35,000 T cell genomes, was loaded into each replicate PCR. Ten immunoSEQ deep assay plates were used to sequence unsorted PBMC genomic DNA. Purified libraries were measured with a Qubit 3.0 fluorometer, size-checked on a Bioanalyzer 2100, and measured again with the KAPA Library Quantification kit. Each immunoSEQ 96-well plate was sequenced on its own single-read 150-cycle Illumina NextSeq 550 flow cell. The paper's data handling went like this. Because only junctional sequences without quality scores were contained in the immunoSEQ output, filtering matching that applied to full-length reads could not be performed. To assign V/J genes and CDR3, sequences were annotated using PyIR, a Python wrapper for IgBLAST v1.9, with IMGT germline references. Any read was removed if the V/J assignment was weak (E-value above 1e-6), the CDR3 was missing, or the read contained stop codons, out-of-frame junctions, or ambiguous translated residues. V3J clonotypes were defined as sequences sharing the same inferred V gene, J gene, and CDR3 amino acid sequence. Percentage overlap between repertoires was computed as shared unique clonotypes divided by the size of the smaller repertoire. RTK rarefaction, the Chao1 estimator, and Recon v2.1 estimates of unobserved clonotypes were used to assess repertoire richness. Held by TCRdb, this immuneACCESS table contains in-frame sequences only and omits some clones. Under half of the omission traces to an unresolved V gene where checked; the cause of the rest is unknown. V, J and clone size reflect that table, while D and trimming were determined from the DNA. Here the sample has 500,000 to 650,000 clones; around 80% occur a single time. The ten largest clones add up to around 12% of the sample.

The sample taken for sequencing was PBMCs. This TCR was sampled from a woman between 35 and 50 years old in good health. Some clones in this sample may be carry-over from other donors' samples. The chain couples TRBV10-3 to TRBJ2-2; no confident D gene assignment can be made. The CDR3 loop reads CAISSDFTGELFF. The nucleotides are TGTGCCATCAGTTCAGACTTCACCGGGGAGCTGTTTTTT.